One and the same sample provided the 21 T cell receptor beta chains below, sequenced in a study of PD-L1 blockade in urothelial cancer. Assay used: immunoSEQ multiplex PCR; TCRdb lists only in-frame clones, some missing. Of over 100,000 clones in the sample, approximately 90% are singletons; the top ten hold around 4%. Stated time point: peripheral blood 6 weeks after treatment start. The sequenced sample was PBMCs, obtained around atezolizumab (anti-PD-L1) treatment. All receptors derive from a man aged 55-75 years with urothelial cancer.

The J gene is TRBJ2-3, the V gene TRBV7-9; weak D call: TRBD1 (6 bases). The germline CDR1 and CDR2 sequences are SEHNR and FQNEAQ (reference sequence). CDR3 length: 15 amino acids. The V end lost 2 bases, the J end lost 6 bases, and 15 bases lay between the germline ends. For the CDR3, the DNA is TGTGCCAGCAGCTTAAACTTCCAGGGGTCGGATACGCAGTATTTT. Translation gives CASSLNFQGSDTQYF.

This clone has a single count. The gene calls are TRBV4-2 and TRBJ2-1, with 10 bases identical to TRBD2. CDR1 LGHNA and CDR2 YNFKEQ come from the germline V gene. V shed 0 bases and J 7 bases; nucleotides not matched to a gene: 6. The CDR3 extends over 16 amino acids. The CDR3 coding sequence is TGTGCCAGCAGCCAAGAGGGTAGCGGGAGGTCGAATGAGCAGTTCTTC. Translated: CASSQEGSGRSNEQFF.

Regarding this clone: A junction boundary mismatches the germline segment, possibly from a read error. V gene TRBV5-6 combines with J gene TRBJ2-5; 9 bases fit TRBD1. This CDR3 contains 12 residues. CDR1 and CDR2 (germline): SGHDT, YYEEEE. The CDR3 spells CASSPGVTGGDF. For the CDR3, the DNA is TGTGCCAGCAGCCCGGGCGTGACAGGGGGGGACTTC.

This clone showed up just once. The rearrangement joins TRBV5-4 to TRBJ2-4; the match to TRBD1 covers 8 bases. The CDR3 consists of 14 residues. Trimming took 4 bases from V and 7 from J; bases not matched to a gene: 7. The V gene's germline CDR1 is SGHNT and CDR2 YYREEE (reference sequence). The CDR3 DNA reads as TGTGCCAGCAGCCTGGGACAGGCAGAGAACATTCAGTACTTC. It encodes CASSLGQAENIQYF. The full variable domain, its missing parts supplied by reference TRBV5-4 and TRBJ2-4, is ETGVTQSPTHLIKTRGQQVTLRCSSQSGHNTVSWYQQALGQGPQFIFQYYREEENGRGNFPPRFSGLQFPNYSSELNVNALELDDSALYLCASSLGQAENIQYFGAGTRLSVL.

The CDR3 sequence is CAWSPLSGADTQYF. CDR3 DNA sequence: TGTGCCTGGAGTCCCCTATCGGGGGCAGATACGCAGTATTTT. This chain joins TRBV30 and TRBJ2-3; a possible D gene is TRBD2 (6 bases). Looked up from germline, CDR1 is GTSNPN and CDR2 is SVGIG (reference sequence). The CDR3 totals 14 residues. V was clipped by 2 bases and J by 4 bases, with 13 bases between them.

The rearrangement joins TRBV5-1 to TRBJ1-6; TRBD1 might be the D (6 bases). CDR1 and CDR2 from the germline V gene are SGHRS and YFSETQ. V was trimmed by 0 bases and J by 13 bases, leaving 26 bases between them. This CDR3 spans 18 amino acids. In DNA form, the CDR3 reads TGCGCCAGCAGCTTGGAGGCGCCAGGGGAGTTGTTAGGCGTTCCCCTCCACTTT. It is translated as CASSLEAPGELLGVPLHF. Variable domain in full (rest from reference TRBV5-1 and TRBJ1-6): KAGVTQTPRYLIKTRGQQVTLSCSPISGHRSVSWYQQTPGQGLQFLFEYFSETQRNKGNFPGRFSGRQFSNSRSEMNVSTLELGDSALYLCASSLEAPGELLGVPLHFGNGTRLTVT.

The chain uses TRBV5-8 and TRBJ2-1; the match to TRBD2 covers 7 bases. The CDR3 sequence is 15 residues long. V lost 5 bases and J lost 4; bases outside the gene matches: 9. The germline V gene encodes CDR1 SGHTS and CDR2 YDEGEE. CDR3 in amino acids: CASSWGRGQYNEQFF. CDR3 bases: TGTGCCAGCAGTTGGGGGAGGGGTCAATACAATGAGCAGTTCTTC.

The chain couples TRBV5-1 to TRBJ2-3, with D unresolved. The CDR3 covers 15 residues. CDR1 and CDR2 from the germline V gene are SGHRS and YFSETQ. V dropped 0 bases and J dropped 0 bases, with 8 bases sitting between them. CDR3 nucleotides: TGCGCCAGCAGCTTGGAAGTGGGCAGCACAGATACGCAGTATTTT. This gives the protein CASSLEVGSTDTQYF.

This chain uses TRBV2 with TRBJ2-4; D uncertain. Trimming stripped 4 bases from V and 8 bases from J, with 12 bases between. CDR1 SNHLY and CDR2 FYNNEI come from the germline V gene. The CDR3 covers 13 residues. The chain's CDR3 is CASSGSVLDIQYF. In nucleotides, the CDR3 is TGTGCCAGCAGTGGTAGTGTACTTGACATTCAGTACTTC.

The genes are TRBV5-1 and TRBJ1-4; 11 bases align to TRBD1. After removal of 1 base from V and 6 bases from J, the junction contained 5 bases not matched to a gene. CDR3 length equals 16 residues. The germline CDR1 and CDR2 sequences are SGHRS and YFSETQ. The chain's CDR3 is CASSLPQGQGDEKLFF. The CDR3 nucleotides are TGCGCCAGCAGCTTGCCCCAGGGACAGGGGGATGAAAAACTGTTTTTT.

The rearrangement joins TRBV10-2 to TRBJ1-6; 8 positions agree with TRBD1. Germline values: CDR1 WSHSY, CDR2 SAAADI. With V trimmed by 2 bases and J by 9 bases, 6 bases remained unmatched. The CDR3 totals 15 residues. The CDR3 nucleotides are TGCGCCAGCAGTGAGGGGGGACAGGAGTTTTCACCCCTCCACTTT. Its translation is CASSEGGQEFSPLHF.

V gene TRBV29-1 combines with J gene TRBJ1-3; D is ambiguous. The CDR3 totals 13 residues. Germline loops: CDR1 SQVTM, CDR2 ANQGSEA. V was trimmed by 6 bases and J by 2 bases, leaving 11 bases between them. The CDR3 nucleotides read TGCAGCGTAGCGCCTCAAACTGGAAACACCATATATTTT. Translated: CSVAPQTGNTIYF.

The CDR3, as DNA: TGTGCCAGTAGTCTCCGACTTACCCTTTGGGAAAAACTGTTTTTT. It codes for CASSLRLTLWEKLFF. The chain recombines TRBV19 with TRBJ1-4; D gene uncertain. V dropped 5 bases and J dropped 8 bases, with 18 bases sitting between them. Looked up from germline, CDR1 is LNHDA and CDR2 is SQIVND (reference sequence). The CDR3 is made up of 15 amino acids.

The rearrangement uses TRBV28 and TRBJ2-7; weak D call: TRBD1 (5 bases). Trimming took 3 bases from V and 11 from J, leaving 14 bases between them. The germline gives CDR1 MDHEN, CDR2 SYDVKM. CDR3 length equals 12 residues. The CDR3 DNA is TGTGCCAGCAGTTTGGGCGGACAAAAGGAGTACTTC. Its translation: CASSLGGQKEYF. The whole variable domain, remainder taken from reference TRBV28 and TRBJ2-7, is DVKVTQSSRYLVKRTGEKVFLECVQDMDHENMFWYRQDPGLGLRLIYFSYDVKMKEKGDIPEGYSVSREKKERFSLILESASTNQTSMYLCASSLGGQKEYFGPGTRLTVT.

This rearrangement joins TRBV5-1 to TRBJ2-1; perhaps TRBD1 as D (5 bases). This CDR3 has 13 residues. CDR1 is SGHRS and CDR2 is YFSETQ in the germline V gene. Trimming left V 4 bases short and J 4 bases short, with 9 bases between. CDR3 DNA: TGCGCCAGCAGCATCGACAGTTACAATGAGCAGTTCTTC. Translation gives CASSIDSYNEQFF.

This sequence joins TRBV10-3 and TRBJ2-5, with D maybe TRBD2 (5 bases). The CDR3 loop spans 15 amino acids. The germline V and J ends were trimmed by 8 bases and 6 bases, with 22 bases remaining between them. Germline lookup yields CDR1 ENHRY and CDR2 SYGVKD. The CDR3 protein is CAIQDQAVGSKTQYF. The CDR3 DNA sequence: TGTGCCATCCAAGATCAAGCGGTAGGGTCCAAGACCCAGTACTTC.

The genes are TRBV6-5 and TRBJ1-2; 8 positions match TRBD1. The CDR3 has 14 residues. The ends lost 6 bases at V and 7 bases at J; junction bases unmatched: 10. The germline gives CDR1 MNHEY, CDR2 SVGAGI. The chain's CDR3 is CASSPRTGSFGYTF. The DNA of the CDR3 is TGTGCCAGCAGCCCCAGGACAGGGAGTTTTGGCTACACCTTC.

The rearrangement links TRBV19 to TRBJ1-1; no firm D call. The germline gives CDR1 LNHDA, CDR2 SQIVND (reference sequence). The CDR3 runs to 10 residues. Trimming left V 7 bases short and J 6 bases short, with 6 bases between. The CDR3, as DNA: TGTGCCAGTACTGGCCCTGAAGCTTTCTTT. Its translation: CASTGPEAFF. Using reference TRBV19 and TRBJ1-1 for the parts outside the CDR3, the full variable domain is DGGITQSPKYLFRKEGQNVTLSCEQNLNHDAMYWYRQDPGQGLRLIYYSQIVNDFQKGDIAEGYSVSREKKESFPLTVTSAQKNPTAFYLCASTGPEAFFGQGTRLTVV.

The chain is built from TRBV27 and TRBJ1-5, with TRBD1 matching over 7 bases. Germline lookup yields CDR1 MNHEY and CDR2 SMNVEV (reference sequence). V lost 6 bases to trimming and J lost 9 bases; unmatched junction nucleotides: 8. The CDR3 totals 13 residues. The CDR3 is CASRYRGLGPQHF. CDR3 coding DNA: TGTGCCAGCAGGTACAGGGGCTTAGGGCCCCAGCATTTT.

The chain couples TRBV10-2 to TRBJ2-3; D ambiguous. This CDR3 spans 12 amino acids. Between the trimmed V and J ends, which lost 8 bases and 4 bases, there was a span of 10 bases. Germline CDR1 and CDR2: WSHSY and SAAADI. The CDR3 protein is CASGSRSDTQYF. The CDR3 coding sequence is TGCGCCAGCGGGTCTAGGTCAGATACGCAGTATTTT.

The J gene is TRBJ1-5, the V gene TRBV7-9, with 7 bases that match TRBD1. This CDR3 is built from 16 residues. The V segment lost 5 bases and the J segment 2 bases; nucleotides outside the gene matches: 9. The germline CDR1 and CDR2 sequences are SEHNR and FQNEAQ (reference sequence). The CDR3 loop is CASSRSRQGGNQPQHF. The CDR3 DNA is TGTGCCAGCAGCCGATCGAGACAGGGTGGCAATCAGCCCCAGCATTTT.